This TCR beta chain was identified during a study of blood T cell repertoires in COVID-19. Data came from immunoSEQ multiplex PCR; TCRdb stores just in-frame clones and leaves some out. The profile shows some 170,000 clones, just under 90% of them singletons. The sequenced sample was peripheral blood. This sequence originates from a woman between 65 and 79 years old with COVID-19, enrolled during active disease.

The CDR3 spells CASSVITGGESTDTQYF. Here the CDR3 DNA reads TGTGCCAGCAGCGTGATAACAGGGGGGGAAAGCACAGATACGCAGTATTTT. The rearrangement uses TRBV7-4 and TRBJ2-3; maybe TRBD1 (8 bases). CDR1 and CDR2 from the germline V gene are SGHVT and SQSDAQ. Deletions cut 5 bases from V and 0 bases from J, with 18 bases between. CDR3 size: 17 residues.